The clone carrying this T cell receptor (beta chain) was counted many times. The antigen is not known. From roughly 0.4 ug of RNA, a library with molecular barcoded alpha/delta and beta/gamma adaptors was made. MiXCR was run by TCRdb on the reads, yielding one entry per CDR3 protein. The sample comprises some 24,000 distinct CDR3 sequences, 20% to 25% of which are singletons, and around 49% rests with the top ten. This record comes from a study of read filtering for tumor transcriptome and immune sequencing. Whole-study context: Revised staging placed roughly 8 patients in R-ISS I, approximately 16 in II, six or seven in III. Whole-transcriptome libraries were prepared after DNase treatment.

Overall study results and limits: Compared with RNA-seq, IR-seq gave much higher clonotype depth and reliability. The sorted CD138-negative fraction was a mixed bone marrow immune population, not purified T cells.

V lost 4 bases and J lost 4; bases outside the gene matches: 8. The CDR3 totals 15 residues. Germline CDR1 and CDR2: SGHDT and YYEEEE. The sample was a population of CD138-negative cells sorted from bone marrow. The rearrangement joins TRBV5-6 to TRBJ1-5, with 7 positions matching TRBD1. This TCR came from a donor aged 40 or over with multiple myeloma. Here the CDR3 reads CASSLTGVRNQPQHF. The CDR3 nucleotides are TGTGCCAGCAGCCTAACAGGGGTACGAAATCAGCCCCAGCATTTT. The full variable domain, its missing parts supplied by reference TRBV5-6 and TRBJ1-5, is DAGVTQSPTHLIKTRGQQVTLRCSPKSGHDTVSWYQQALGQGPQFIFQYYEEEERQRGNFPDRFSGHQFPNYSSELNVNALLLGDSALYLCASSLTGVRNQPQHFGDGTRLSIL.